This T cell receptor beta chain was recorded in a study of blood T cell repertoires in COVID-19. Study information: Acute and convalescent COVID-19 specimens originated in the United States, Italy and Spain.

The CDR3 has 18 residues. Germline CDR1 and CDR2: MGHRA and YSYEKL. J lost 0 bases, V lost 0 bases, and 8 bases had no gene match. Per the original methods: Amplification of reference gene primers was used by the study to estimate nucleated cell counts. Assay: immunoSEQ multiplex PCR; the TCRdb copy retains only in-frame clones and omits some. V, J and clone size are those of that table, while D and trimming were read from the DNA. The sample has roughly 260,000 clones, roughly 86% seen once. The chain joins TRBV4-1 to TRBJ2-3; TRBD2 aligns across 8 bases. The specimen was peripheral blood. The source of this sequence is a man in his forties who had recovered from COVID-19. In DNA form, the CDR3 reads TGCGCCAGCAGCCAAGAGGGTGGCGGGGGGTATAGCACAGATACGCAGTATTTT. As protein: CASSQEGGGGYSTDTQYF.